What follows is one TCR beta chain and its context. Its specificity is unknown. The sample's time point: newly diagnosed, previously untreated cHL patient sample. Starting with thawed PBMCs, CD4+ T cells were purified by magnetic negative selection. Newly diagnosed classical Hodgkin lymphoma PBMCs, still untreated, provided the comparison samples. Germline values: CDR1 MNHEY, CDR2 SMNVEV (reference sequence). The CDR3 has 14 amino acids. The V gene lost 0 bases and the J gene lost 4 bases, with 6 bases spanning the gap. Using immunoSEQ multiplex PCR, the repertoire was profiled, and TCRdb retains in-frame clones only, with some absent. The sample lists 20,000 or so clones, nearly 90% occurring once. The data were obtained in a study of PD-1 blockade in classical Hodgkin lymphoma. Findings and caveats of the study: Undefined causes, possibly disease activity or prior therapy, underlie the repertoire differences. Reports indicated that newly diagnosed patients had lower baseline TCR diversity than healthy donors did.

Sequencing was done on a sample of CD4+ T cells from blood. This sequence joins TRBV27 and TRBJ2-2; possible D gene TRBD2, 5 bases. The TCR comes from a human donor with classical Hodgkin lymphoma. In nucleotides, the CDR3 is TGTGCCAGCAGTTTATCGGCGGGCACCGGGGAGCTGTTTTTT. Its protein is CASSLSAGTGELFF.